This T cell receptor (beta chain) was identified during a study of CD8 T cell repertoires and HIV-1 epitope variants. Overall study context: Twenty-five autologous and known Gag and Nef epitope variant peptides each stimulated T cells separately. Enriched T cells were co-cultured with equal autologous T cell-negative cells. Epitopes were three Gag families plus Nef HW9 and YT9. Study outcomes and limitations: Most of the nine antigen-specific clonotypes appeared cross-reactive to autologous or escape variants.

TCRdb's copy holds only in-frame clones and misses some; the assay was immunoSEQ multiplex PCR. The table has around 5,100 clones, approximately 70% seen once. Worth noting for this clone: The target antigen is unknown.

The sample consisted of cultured CD8+ T cells derived from PBMCs. The clonotype comes from a male donor with HIV.

CDR3 bases: TGTGCCAGCAGCTTCGCGGGGTCGGGAGAGACCCAGTACTTC. It encodes CASSFAGSGETQYF. This chain joins TRBV7-9 and TRBJ2-5; D is possibly TRBD2 (6 bases). The germline CDR1 and CDR2 sequences are SEHNR and FQNEAQ (reference sequence). CDR3 length: 14 residues. V lost 3 bases and J 4 bases, leaving 12 bases between the germline ends.